These T cell receptor beta chains were read from a single sample in a study of blood T cell repertoires in COVID-19. Method: immunoSEQ multiplex PCR; TCRdb's copy keeps in-frame clones and lacks some. The sample consists of roughly 68,000 clones, roughly 80% of them appearing once. The sample consisted of peripheral blood. The receptors come from a man older than 75 with active COVID-19. The CDR3 runs from the conserved cysteine through the conserved F or W. The D gene is left open where the match is weak. Not every row has a clone size; where given, it reads once, few, many or a size class.

j_call	clone_size	cdr3_length	d_call	v_call	cdr3_aa	cdr3_nt
TRBJ1-3	once	12	-	TRBV6-5	CASDSPGNTIYF	TGTGCCAGCGACAGCCCTGGAAACACCATATATTTT
TRBJ2-1	-	16	-	TRBV9	CASSARDLLINNEQFF	TGTGCCAGCAGCGCCCGAGACTTATTGATAAACAATGAGCAGTTCTTC
TRBJ1-2	-	16	TRBD1	TRBV5-1	CASSQTGATYNYGYTF	TGCGCCAGCAGCCAAACAGGGGCTACTTATAACTATGGCTACACCTTC
TRBJ2-3	-	14	-	TRBV11-1	CASLDRSSTDTQYF	TGTGCCAGCCTCGACAGGTCTAGCACAGATACGCAGTATTTT
TRBJ2-7	-	15	TRBD2	TRBV5-4	CASSSKAGGSYEQYF	TGTGCCAGCAGCTCGAAAGCGGGGGGCTCCTACGAGCAGTACTTC
TRBJ2-5	-	14	-	TRBV12-5	CASGLALSSGAQYF	TGTGCTAGTGGTTTGGCCCTATCCTCGGGGGCCCAGTACTTC
TRBJ2-1	-	14	-	TRBV2	CASSEARSVNEQFF	TGTGCCAGCAGTGAAGCGCGGAGCGTCAATGAGCAGTTCTTC
TRBJ2-1	-	15	TRBD2	TRBV7-3	CASSLGSGTQNEQFF	TGTGCCAGCAGCTTAGGGAGCGGGACCCAAAATGAGCAGTTCTTC
TRBJ2-7	-	14	TRBD1	TRBV9	CASSVGQAPREQYF	TGTGCCAGCAGCGTCGGACAGGCTCCACGTGAGCAGTACTTC
TRBJ1-2	-	14	-	TRBV5-1	CASSPLPGNYGYTF	TGCGCCAGCAGCCCCCTGCCAGGGAACTATGGCTACACCTTC
TRBJ2-4	-	17	-	TRBV7-9	CASSLHSGVFIADIQYF	TGTGCCAGCAGCTTACACTCAGGGGTCTTTATCGCGGACATTCAGTACTTC
TRBJ1-1	-	13	-	TRBV7-9	CASSPNSNTEAFF	TGTGCCAGCAGCCCTAACAGTAACACTGAAGCTTTCTTT
TRBJ1-4	-	15	-	TRBV15	CATSETGLRNEKLFF	TGTGCCACCAGCGAGACGGGACTCCGAAATGAAAAACTGTTTTTT
TRBJ1-2	-	17	TRBD1	TRBV5-4	CASRSYTGQGVLYGYTF	TGTGCCAGCAGATCTTACACGGGACAGGGGGTACTCTATGGCTACACCTTC
TRBJ1-1	-	16	TRBD1	TRBV7-2	CASSSRQGARNTEAFF	TGTGCCAGCAGTTCCAGACAGGGGGCGCGGAACACTGAAGCTTTCTTT
TRBJ1-2	-	18	TRBD1	TRBV4-1	CASSQAELPRDRVLGYTF	TGCGCCAGCAGCCAAGCGGAATTGCCCCGGGACAGGGTGCTAGGCTACACCTTC